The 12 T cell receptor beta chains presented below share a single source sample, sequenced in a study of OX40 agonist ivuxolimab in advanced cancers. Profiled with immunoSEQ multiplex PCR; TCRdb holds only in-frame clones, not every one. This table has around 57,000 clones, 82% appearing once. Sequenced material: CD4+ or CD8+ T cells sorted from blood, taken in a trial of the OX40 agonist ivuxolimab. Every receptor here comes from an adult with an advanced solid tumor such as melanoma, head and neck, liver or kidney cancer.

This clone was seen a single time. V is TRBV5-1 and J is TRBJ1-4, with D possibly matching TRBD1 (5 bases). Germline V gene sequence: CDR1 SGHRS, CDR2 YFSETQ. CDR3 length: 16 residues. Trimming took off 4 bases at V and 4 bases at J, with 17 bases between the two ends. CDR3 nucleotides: TGCGCCAGCAGCATGGCCCCGGGGGGATATAATGAAAAACTGTTTTTT. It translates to CASSMAPGGYNEKLFF.

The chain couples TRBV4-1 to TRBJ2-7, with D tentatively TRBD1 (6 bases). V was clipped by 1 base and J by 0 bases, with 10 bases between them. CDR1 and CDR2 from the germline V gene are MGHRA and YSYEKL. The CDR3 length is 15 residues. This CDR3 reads CASSQVPGVSYEQYF. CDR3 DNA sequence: TGCGCCAGCAGCCAAGTGCCAGGGGTCTCCTACGAGCAGTACTTC.

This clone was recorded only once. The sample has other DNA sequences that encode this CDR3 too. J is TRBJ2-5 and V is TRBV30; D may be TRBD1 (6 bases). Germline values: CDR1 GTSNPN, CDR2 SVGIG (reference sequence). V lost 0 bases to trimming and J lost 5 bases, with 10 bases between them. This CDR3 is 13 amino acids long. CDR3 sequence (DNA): TGTGCCTGGAGTGTACAGGGTCGGGAGACCCAGTACTTC. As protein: CAWSVQGRETQYF.

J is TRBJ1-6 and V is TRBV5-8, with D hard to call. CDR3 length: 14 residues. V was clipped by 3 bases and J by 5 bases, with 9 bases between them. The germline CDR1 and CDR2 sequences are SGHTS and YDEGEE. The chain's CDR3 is CASSWGGDNSPLHF. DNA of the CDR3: TGTGCCAGCAGCTGGGGTGGCGATAATTCACCCCTCCACTTT.

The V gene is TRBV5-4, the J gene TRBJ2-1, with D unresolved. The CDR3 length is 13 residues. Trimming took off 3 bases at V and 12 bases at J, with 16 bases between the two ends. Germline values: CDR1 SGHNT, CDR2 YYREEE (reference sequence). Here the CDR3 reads CASSSLRAQRQFF. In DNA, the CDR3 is TGTGCCAGCAGCTCTCTCCGCGCACAGCGGCAGTTCTTC.

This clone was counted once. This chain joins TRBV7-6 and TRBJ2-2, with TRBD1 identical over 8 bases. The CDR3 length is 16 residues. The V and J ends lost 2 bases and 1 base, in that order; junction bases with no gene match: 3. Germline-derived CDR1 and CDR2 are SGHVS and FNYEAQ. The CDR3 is CASSLFGTGNTGELFF. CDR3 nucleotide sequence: TGTGCCAGCAGCTTATTCGGGACAGGGAACACCGGGGAGCTGTTTTTT.

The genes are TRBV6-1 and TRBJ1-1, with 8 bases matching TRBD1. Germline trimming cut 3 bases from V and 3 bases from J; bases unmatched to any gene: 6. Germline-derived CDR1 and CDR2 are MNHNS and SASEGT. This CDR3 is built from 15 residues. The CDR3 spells CASSDTGQGDTEAFF. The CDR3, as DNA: TGTGCCAGCAGTGATACTGGACAGGGAGACACTGAAGCTTTCTTT.

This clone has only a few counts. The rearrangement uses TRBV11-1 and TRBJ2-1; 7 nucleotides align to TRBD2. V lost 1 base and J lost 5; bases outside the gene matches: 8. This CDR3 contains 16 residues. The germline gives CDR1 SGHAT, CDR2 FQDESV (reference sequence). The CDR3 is CASSLDWAGVNNEQFF. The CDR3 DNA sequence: TGTGCCAGCAGCTTAGATTGGGCGGGAGTGAACAATGAGCAGTTCTTC.

DNA for the CDR3: TGTGCCAGCAGCTTTGTTATGTGGGGGACTAGCGGGAATTACAATGAGCAGTTCTTC. Translated: CASSFVMWGTSGNYNEQFF. V gene TRBV7-9 combines with J gene TRBJ2-1; TRBD2 agrees at 13 bases. The germline gives CDR1 SEHNR, CDR2 FQNEAQ (reference sequence). CDR3 size: 19 residues. The V gene end was trimmed by 3 bases and the J gene end by 4 bases; junction bases not matched to a gene: 12. Full variable domain (missing parts from reference TRBV7-9 and TRBJ2-1): DTGVSQNPRHKITKRGQNVTFRCDPISEHNRLYWYRQTLGQGPEFLTYFQNEAQLEKSRLLSDRFSAERPKGSFSTLEIQRTEQGDSAMYLCASSFVMWGTSGNYNEQFFGPGTRLTVL.

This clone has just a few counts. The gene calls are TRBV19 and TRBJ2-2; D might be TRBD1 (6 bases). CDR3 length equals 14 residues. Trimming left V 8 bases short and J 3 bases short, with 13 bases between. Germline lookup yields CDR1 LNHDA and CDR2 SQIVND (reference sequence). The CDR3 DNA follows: TGTGCCAGTTCTACAGGGTGGGACACCGGGGAGCTGTTTTTT. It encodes CASSTGWDTGELFF.

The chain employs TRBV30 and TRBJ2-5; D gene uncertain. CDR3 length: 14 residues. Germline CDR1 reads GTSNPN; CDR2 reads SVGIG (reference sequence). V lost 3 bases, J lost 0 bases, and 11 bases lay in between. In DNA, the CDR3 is TGTGCCTGGAGCCCGGACGTCGACCAAGAGACCCAGTACTTC. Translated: CAWSPDVDQETQYF.

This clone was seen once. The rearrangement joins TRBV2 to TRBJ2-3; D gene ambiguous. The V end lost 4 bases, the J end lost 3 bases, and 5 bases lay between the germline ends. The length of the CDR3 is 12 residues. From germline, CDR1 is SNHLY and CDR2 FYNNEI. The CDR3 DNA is TGTGCCAGCAGTGGTCGGACAGATACGCAGTATTTT. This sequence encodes CASSGRTDTQYF.